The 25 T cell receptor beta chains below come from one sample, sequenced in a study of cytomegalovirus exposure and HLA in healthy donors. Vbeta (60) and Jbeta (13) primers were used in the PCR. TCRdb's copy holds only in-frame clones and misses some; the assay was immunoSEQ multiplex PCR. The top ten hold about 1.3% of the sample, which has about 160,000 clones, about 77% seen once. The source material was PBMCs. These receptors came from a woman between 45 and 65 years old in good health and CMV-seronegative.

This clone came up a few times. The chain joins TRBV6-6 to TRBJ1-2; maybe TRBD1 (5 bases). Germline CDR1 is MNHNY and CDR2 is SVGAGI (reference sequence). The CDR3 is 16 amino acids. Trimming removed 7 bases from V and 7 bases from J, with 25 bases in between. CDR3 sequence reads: CASTSRLGAGRSGYTF. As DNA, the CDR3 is TGTGCCAGCACCTCAAGGTTAGGGGCCGGTAGGAGTGGCTACACCTTC.

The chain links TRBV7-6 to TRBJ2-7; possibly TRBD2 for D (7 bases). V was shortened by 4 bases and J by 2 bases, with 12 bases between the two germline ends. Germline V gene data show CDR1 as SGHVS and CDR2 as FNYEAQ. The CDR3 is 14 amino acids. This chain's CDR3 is CASSSLGGAYEQYF. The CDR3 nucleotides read TGTGCCAGCAGCTCCTTAGGGGGGGCCTACGAGCAGTACTTC.

CDR3 bases: TGTGCCAGCTCACCACTCGTCGGAGCGGGCCTCGTCACTGAAGCTTTCTTT. Encoded protein: CASSPLVGAGLVTEAFF. The chain links TRBV18 to TRBJ1-1; D call uncertain. Germline V CDR1 and CDR2: KGHSH, LQKENI. Trimming removed 1 base from V and 4 bases from J, with 19 bases in between. CDR3 size: 17 residues.

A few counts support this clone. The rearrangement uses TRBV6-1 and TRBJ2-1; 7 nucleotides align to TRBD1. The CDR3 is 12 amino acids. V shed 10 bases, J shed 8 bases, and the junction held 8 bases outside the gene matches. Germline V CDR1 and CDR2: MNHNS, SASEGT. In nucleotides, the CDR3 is TGTGCCACGACAGGGCTCTCCGATGAGCAGTTCTTC. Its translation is CATTGLSDEQFF.

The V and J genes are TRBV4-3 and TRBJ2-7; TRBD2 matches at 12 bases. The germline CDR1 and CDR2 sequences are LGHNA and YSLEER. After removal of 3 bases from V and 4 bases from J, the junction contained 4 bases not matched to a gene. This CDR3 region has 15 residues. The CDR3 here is CASSQRTSGTYEQYF. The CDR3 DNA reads TGCGCCAGCAGCCAGAGGACTAGCGGGACATACGAGCAGTACTTC.

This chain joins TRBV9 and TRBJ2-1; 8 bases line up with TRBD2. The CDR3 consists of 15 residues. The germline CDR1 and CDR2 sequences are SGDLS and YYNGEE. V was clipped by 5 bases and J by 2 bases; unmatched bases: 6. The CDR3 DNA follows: TGTGCCAGCAGACCTCCCGGGGGGGCCTACAATGAGCAGTTCTTC. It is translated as CASRPPGGAYNEQFF.

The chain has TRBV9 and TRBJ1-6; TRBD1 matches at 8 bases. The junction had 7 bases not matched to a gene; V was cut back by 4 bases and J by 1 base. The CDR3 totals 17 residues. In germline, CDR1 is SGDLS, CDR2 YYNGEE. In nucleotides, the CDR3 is TGTGCCAGCAGCCACGGACAGGGCAGATCCTATAATTCACCCCTCCACTTT. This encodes CASSHGQGRSYNSPLHF.

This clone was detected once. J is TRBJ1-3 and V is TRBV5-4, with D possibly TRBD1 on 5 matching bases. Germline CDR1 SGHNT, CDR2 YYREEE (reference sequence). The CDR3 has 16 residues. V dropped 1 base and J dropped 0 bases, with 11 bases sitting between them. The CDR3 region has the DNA TGTGCCAGCAGCTTGAACCGGGGACTCTCTGGAAACACCATATATTTT. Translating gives CASSLNRGLSGNTIYF.

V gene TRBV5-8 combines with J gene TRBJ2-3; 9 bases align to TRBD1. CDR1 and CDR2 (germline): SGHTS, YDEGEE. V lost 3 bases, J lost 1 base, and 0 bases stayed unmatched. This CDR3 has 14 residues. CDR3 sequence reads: CASSWDRGTDTQYF. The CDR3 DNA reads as TGTGCCAGCAGCTGGGACAGGGGCACAGATACGCAGTATTTT.

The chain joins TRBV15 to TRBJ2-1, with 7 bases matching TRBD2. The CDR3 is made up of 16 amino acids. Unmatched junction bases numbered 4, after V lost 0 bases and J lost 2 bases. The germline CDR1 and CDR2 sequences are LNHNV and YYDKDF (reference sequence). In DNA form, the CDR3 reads TGTGCCACCAGCAGAGAAGGGACTACCCCCTACAATGAGCAGTTCTTC. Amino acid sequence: CATSREGTTPYNEQFF.

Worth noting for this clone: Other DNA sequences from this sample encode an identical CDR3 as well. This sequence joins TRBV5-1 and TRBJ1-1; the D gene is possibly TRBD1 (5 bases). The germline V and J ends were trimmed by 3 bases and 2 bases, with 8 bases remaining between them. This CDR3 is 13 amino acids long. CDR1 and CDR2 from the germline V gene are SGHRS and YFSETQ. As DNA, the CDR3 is TGCGCCAGCAGCTGGGGGGGAAACACTGAAGCTTTCTTT. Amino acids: CASSWGGNTEAFF.

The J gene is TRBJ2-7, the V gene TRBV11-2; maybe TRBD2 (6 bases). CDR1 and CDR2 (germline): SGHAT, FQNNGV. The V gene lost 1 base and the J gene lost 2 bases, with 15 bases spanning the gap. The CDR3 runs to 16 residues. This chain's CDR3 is CASSLGSAGLTYEQYF. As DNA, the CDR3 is TGTGCCAGCAGCTTAGGGTCAGCGGGCCTCACCTACGAGCAGTACTTC.

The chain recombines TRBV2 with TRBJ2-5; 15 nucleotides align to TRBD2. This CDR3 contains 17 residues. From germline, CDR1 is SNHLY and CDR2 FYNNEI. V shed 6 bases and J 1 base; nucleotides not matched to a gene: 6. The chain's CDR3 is CASRLGLAGGAQETQYF. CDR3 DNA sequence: TGTGCCAGCAGACTGGGACTAGCGGGGGGTGCCCAAGAGACCCAGTACTTC.

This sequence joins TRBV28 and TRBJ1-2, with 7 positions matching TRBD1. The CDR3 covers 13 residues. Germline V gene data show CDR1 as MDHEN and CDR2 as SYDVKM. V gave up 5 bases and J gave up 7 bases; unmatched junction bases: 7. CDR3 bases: TGTGCCAGCAGTGGCGACAGGGCCTTTGGCTACACCTTC. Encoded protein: CASSGDRAFGYTF.

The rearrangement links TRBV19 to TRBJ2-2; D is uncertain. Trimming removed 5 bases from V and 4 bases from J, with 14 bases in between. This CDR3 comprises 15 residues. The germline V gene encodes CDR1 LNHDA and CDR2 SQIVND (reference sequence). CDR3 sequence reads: CASSVYETGTGELFF. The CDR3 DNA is TGTGCCAGTAGTGTCTACGAGACTGGCACCGGGGAGCTGTTTTTT.

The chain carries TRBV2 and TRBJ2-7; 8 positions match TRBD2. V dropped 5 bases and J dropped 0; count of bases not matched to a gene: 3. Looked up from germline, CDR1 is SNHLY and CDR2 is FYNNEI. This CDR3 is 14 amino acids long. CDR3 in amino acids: CASSLAGSSYEQYF. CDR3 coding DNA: TGTGCCAGCAGTTTAGCGGGAAGCTCCTACGAGCAGTACTTC.

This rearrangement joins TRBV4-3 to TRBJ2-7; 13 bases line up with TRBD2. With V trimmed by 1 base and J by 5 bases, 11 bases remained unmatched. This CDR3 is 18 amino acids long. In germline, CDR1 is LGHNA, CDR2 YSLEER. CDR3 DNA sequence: TGCGCCAGCAGCCAAGGACCGTTCGGGACTAGCGGGACCGACGAGCAGTACTTC. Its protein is CASSQGPFGTSGTDEQYF.

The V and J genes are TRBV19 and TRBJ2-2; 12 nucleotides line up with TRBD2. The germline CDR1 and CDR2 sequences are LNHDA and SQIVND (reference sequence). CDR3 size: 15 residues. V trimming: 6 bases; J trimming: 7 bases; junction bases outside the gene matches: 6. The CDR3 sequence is CASRELAGGIGELFF. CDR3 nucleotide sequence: TGTGCCAGTAGGGAACTAGCGGGGGGTATCGGGGAGCTGTTTTTT.

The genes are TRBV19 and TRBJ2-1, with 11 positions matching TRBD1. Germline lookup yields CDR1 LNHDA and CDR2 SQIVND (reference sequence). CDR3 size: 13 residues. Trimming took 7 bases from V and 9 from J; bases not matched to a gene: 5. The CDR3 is CASTPDRGREQFF. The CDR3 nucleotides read TGTGCCAGTACCCCGGACAGGGGGCGTGAGCAGTTCTTC.

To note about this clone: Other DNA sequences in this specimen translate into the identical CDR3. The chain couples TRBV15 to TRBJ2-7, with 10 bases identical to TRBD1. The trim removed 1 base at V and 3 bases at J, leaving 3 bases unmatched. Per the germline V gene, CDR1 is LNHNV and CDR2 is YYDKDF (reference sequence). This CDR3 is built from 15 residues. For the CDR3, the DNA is TGTGCCACCAGCAGAGCTGGGACAGGGGTCTACGAGCAGTACTTC. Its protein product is CATSRAGTGVYEQYF.

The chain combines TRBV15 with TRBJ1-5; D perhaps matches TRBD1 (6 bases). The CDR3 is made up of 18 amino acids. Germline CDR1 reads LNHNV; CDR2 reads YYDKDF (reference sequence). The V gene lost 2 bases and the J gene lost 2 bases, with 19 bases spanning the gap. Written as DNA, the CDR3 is TGTGCCACCAGCAGAAATTTTCGAAGGACAGAACGCAATCAGCCCCAGCATTTT. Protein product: CATSRNFRRTERNQPQHF.

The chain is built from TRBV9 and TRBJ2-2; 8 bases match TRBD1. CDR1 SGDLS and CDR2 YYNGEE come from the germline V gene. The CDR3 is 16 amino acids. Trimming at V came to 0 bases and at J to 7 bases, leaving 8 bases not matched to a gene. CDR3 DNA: TGTGCCAGCAGCGTAGGCTCAGGGGGCATTTTCGGGGAGCTGTTTTTT. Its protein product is CASSVGSGGIFGELFF. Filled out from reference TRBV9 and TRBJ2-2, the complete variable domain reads DSGVTQTPKHLITATGQRVTLRCSPRSGDLSVYWYQQSLDQGLQFLIQYYNGEERAKGNILERFSAQQFPDLHSELNLSSLELGDSALYFCASSVGSGGIFGELFFGEGSRLTVL.

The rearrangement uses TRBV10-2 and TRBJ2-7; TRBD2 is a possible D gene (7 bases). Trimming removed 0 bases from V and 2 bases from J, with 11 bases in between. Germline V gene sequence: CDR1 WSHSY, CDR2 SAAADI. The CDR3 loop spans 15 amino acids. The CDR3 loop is CASSESGGDTYEQYF. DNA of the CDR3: TGCGCCAGCAGTGAGTCGGGGGGGGACACCTACGAGCAGTACTTC.

DNA of the CDR3: TGTGCCAGCAGCTTAAGGACGGGACACAATCAGCCCCAGCATTTT. Translated: CASSLRTGHNQPQHF. V and J are TRBV7-2 and TRBJ1-5, with D possibly being TRBD1 (6 bases). Germline V gene lookup returns CDR1 SGHTA and CDR2 FQGNSA. The CDR3 sequence is 15 residues long. The ends were cut back, 2 bases at V and 3 bases at J, with 11 bases in the middle.

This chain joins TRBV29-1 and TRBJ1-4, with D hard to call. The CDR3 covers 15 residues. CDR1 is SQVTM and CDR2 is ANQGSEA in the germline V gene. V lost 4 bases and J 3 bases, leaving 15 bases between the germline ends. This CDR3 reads CSVGSSLGANEKLFF. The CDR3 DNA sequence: TGCAGCGTTGGCTCCTCGCTTGGAGCTAATGAAAAACTGTTTTTT.